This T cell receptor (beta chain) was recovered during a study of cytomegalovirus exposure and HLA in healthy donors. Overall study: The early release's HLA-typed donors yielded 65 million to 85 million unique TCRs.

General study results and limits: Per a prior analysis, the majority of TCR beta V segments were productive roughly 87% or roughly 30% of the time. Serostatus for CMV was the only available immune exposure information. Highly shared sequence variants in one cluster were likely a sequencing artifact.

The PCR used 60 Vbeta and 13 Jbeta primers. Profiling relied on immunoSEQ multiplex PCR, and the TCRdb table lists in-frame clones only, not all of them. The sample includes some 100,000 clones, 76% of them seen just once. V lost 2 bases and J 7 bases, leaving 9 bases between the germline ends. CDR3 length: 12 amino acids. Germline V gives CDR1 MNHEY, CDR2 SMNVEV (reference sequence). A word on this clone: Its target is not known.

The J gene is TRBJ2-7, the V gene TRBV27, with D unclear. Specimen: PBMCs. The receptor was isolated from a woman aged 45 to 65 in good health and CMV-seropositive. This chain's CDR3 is CASSLPHREQYF. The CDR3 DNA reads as TGTGCCAGCAGTTTACCCCACCGGGAGCAGTACTTC.